Here is one TCR beta chain with its context. Each CDR3 protein gets one entry after TCRdb re-called the 5' RACE reads with MiXCR. The sample lists hundreds of thousands of distinct CDR3 sequences; around 6.1% were seen once. The data stem from a study of identical twins. J lost 0 bases, V lost 5 bases, and 5 bases had no gene match. Germline V CDR1 and CDR2: SEHNR, FQNEAQ (reference sequence). The CDR3 sequence is 16 residues long. This rearrangement joins TRBV7-9 to TRBJ1-2; TRBD1 aligns across 11 bases. Material for sequencing was naive T cells sorted from blood. The origin of this receptor is a man between 18 and 35 years old in good health. The CDR3, as DNA: TGTGCCAGCAGCCCGGGGACAGGGGGGGCTAACTATGGCTACACCTTC. It translates to CASSPGTGGANYGYTF.